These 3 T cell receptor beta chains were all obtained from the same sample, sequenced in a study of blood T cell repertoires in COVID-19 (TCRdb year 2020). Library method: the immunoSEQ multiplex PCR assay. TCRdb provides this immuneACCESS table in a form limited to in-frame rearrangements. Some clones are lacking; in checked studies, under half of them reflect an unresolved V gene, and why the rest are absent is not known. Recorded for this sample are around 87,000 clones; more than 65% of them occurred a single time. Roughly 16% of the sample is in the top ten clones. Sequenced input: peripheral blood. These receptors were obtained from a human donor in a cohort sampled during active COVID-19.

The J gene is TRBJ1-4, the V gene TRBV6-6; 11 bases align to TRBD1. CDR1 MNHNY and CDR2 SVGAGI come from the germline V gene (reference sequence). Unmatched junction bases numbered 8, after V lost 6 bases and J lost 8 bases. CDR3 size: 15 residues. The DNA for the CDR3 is TGTGCCAGCAGCCAGGACAGGGGGCGGAACGAAAAACTGTTTTTT. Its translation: CASSQDRGRNEKLFF.

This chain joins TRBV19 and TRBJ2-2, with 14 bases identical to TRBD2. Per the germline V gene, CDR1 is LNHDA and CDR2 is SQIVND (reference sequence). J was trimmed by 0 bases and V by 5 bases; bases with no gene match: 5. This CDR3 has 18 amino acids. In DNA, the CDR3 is TGTGCCAGTAGTTCCGGACTAGCGGGGGGTGCGAACACCGGGGAGCTGTTTTTT. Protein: CASSSGLAGGANTGELFF.

The CDR3 bases are TGTGCCAGTAGGGGAAGGACTAGCGGGAGTATTGCCCATGAGCAGTTCTTC. Protein: CASRGRTSGSIAHEQFF. The chain joins TRBV19 to TRBJ2-1; 13 bases are shared with TRBD2. CDR1 LNHDA and CDR2 SQIVND come from the germline V gene (reference sequence). This CDR3 comprises 17 residues. J lost 8 bases, V lost 6 bases, and 13 bases had no gene match. The whole variable domain, remainder taken from reference TRBV19 and TRBJ2-1, is DGGITQSPKYLFRKEGQNVTLSCEQNLNHDAMYWYRQDPGQGLRLIYYSQIVNDFQKGDIAEGYSVSREKKESFPLTVTSAQKNPTAFYLCASRGRTSGSIAHEQFFGPGTRLTVL.